Listed below are T cell receptor beta chains from one sample, sequenced in a study of T cell repertoires and HLA-DP antigens. Their target antigens are unknown. Profiling relied on immunoSEQ multiplex PCR, and the TCRdb table lists in-frame clones only, not all of them. The table includes 90,000 to 130,000 clones, more than 85% detected once. The sample consisted of CD4+ T cells from PBMCs. Receptors originate from a young woman in good health and CMV-seronegative. CDR3s include the opening cysteine and the closing phenylalanine or tryptophan. The order of the fields is clone size, D gene, V gene, J gene, CDR3 DNA, CDR3 protein. The D gene is left open where the match is weak. Only part of the rows carry a size: once, few, many, or a class if the clone is expanded.

size: .; D: TRBD1; V: TRBV19; J: TRBJ1-2; DNA: TGTGCCAGTAGGCATACTCCGGGACAGGGGATCAGTCGTCATATGGACTATGGCTACACCTTC; CDR3: CASRHTPGQGISRHMDYGYTF
size: .; D: .; V: TRBV2; J: TRBJ2-1; DNA: TGTGCCAGCAGACTACTGAGGGCTAGCTTAGATGAGCAGTTCTTC; CDR3: CASRLLRASLDEQFF
size: .; D: TRBD1; V: TRBV2; J: TRBJ2-1; DNA: TGTGCCAGCAGGGGACAGGGTAATGAGCAGTTCTTC; CDR3: CASRGQGNEQFF
size: .; D: TRBD2; V: TRBV5-1; J: TRBJ2-3; DNA: TGCGCCAGCAGCGTTGGCGGCGGGAGGGGAGATACGCAGTATTTT; CDR3: CASSVGGGRGDTQYF
size: .; D: .; V: TRBV4-2; J: TRBJ1-5; DNA: TGTGCCAGCAGCCAAGAAGGGGCAGTAAATCAGCCCCAGCATTTT; CDR3: CASSQEGAVNQPQHF
size: .; D: .; V: TRBV2; J: TRBJ1-3; DNA: TGTGCCAGCAGTGAAAGGTCAGGGGTCGGAAACACCATATATTTT; CDR3: CASSERSGVGNTIYF
size: .; D: .; V: TRBV27; J: TRBJ2-7; DNA: TGTGCCAGCAGTTTATCTCGACAATACGAGCAGTACTTC; CDR3: CASSLSRQYEQYF
size: few; D: .; V: TRBV30; J: TRBJ1-2; DNA: TGTGCCTGGAGTCTGGGGCAGGGCTATGGCTACACCTTC; CDR3: CAWSLGQGYGYTF
size: .; D: .; V: TRBV28; J: TRBJ2-1; DNA: TGTGCCAGCAGTTTAGGAGGGCATCGTCCCTACAATGAGCAGTTCTTC; CDR3: CASSLGGHRPYNEQFF
size: .; D: .; V: TRBV5-6; J: TRBJ1-2; DNA: TGTGCCAGCAGCTTGGGGTCCGGGGGCGGCTATGGCTACACCTTC; CDR3: CASSLGSGGGYGYTF
size: .; D: TRBD2; V: TRBV7-9; J: TRBJ2-3; DNA: TGTGCCAGCAGCTTTGGCGGGAGGTTGACTAGCACAGATACGCAGTATTTT; CDR3: CASSFGGRLTSTDTQYF
size: .; D: TRBD1; V: TRBV4-1; J: TRBJ2-1; DNA: TGCGCCAGCTCTAGGACAGGGGGCAACAATGAGCAGTTCTTC; CDR3: CASSRTGGNNEQFF
size: once; D: .; V: TRBV28; J: TRBJ2-6; DNA: TGTGCCAGCAGTCCAACTACCTCTGGGGCCAACGTCCTGACTTTC; CDR3: CASSPTTSGANVLTF
size: once; D: TRBD1; V: TRBV19; J: TRBJ1-5; DNA: TGTGCCAGTAGTATGACAGGGGCCGTTAGCAATCAGCCCCAGCATTTT; CDR3: CASSMTGAVSNQPQHF
size: .; D: .; V: TRBV6-5; J: TRBJ2-5; DNA: TGTGCCAGCAGTTACTCCGGCGGGGGTACAGGGGAGACCCAGTACTTC; CDR3: CASSYSGGGTGETQYF
size: once; D: TRBD1; V: TRBV7-2; J: TRBJ2-5; DNA: TGTGCCAGCAGCCCCCAGGGGGCGGGAGAGACCCAGTACTTC; CDR3: CASSPQGAGETQYF
size: .; D: TRBD1; V: TRBV19; J: TRBJ1-5; DNA: TGTGCCAGTAGTAGACAGGGAGGGCAGCCCCAGCATTTT; CDR3: CASSRQGGQPQHF
size: .; D: .; V: TRBV5-6; J: TRBJ1-3; DNA: TGTGCCAGCAGCTTGGATGGGGACCTATCTGGAAACACCATATATTTT; CDR3: CASSLDGDLSGNTIYF
size: .; D: .; V: TRBV7-2; J: TRBJ1-6; DNA: TGTGCCAGCAGCCTATTTCAGGGACAAGGAACACCCCTCCACTTT; CDR3: CASSLFQGQGTPLHF
size: .; D: TRBD2; V: TRBV5-4; J: TRBJ2-7; DNA: TGTGCCAGCAGCTTGCTAGCGGGAACGTACGAGCAGTACTTC; CDR3: CASSLLAGTYEQYF
size: .; D: .; V: TRBV6-6; J: TRBJ2-4; DNA: TGTGCCAGCAGTTCCCAACAGGGTCGGGCAAACATTCAGTACTTC; CDR3: CASSSQQGRANIQYF
size: once; D: TRBD2; V: TRBV9; J: TRBJ2-3; DNA: TGTGCCAGCAGCGTAGCTCTGACTAGCGGGGGGGCAGGAGATACGCAGTATTTT; CDR3: CASSVALTSGGAGDTQYF
size: .; D: .; V: TRBV7-2; J: TRBJ2-5; DNA: TGTGCCAGCAGCTTAGCGTGGGAGACCCAGTACTTC; CDR3: CASSLAWETQYF
size: .; D: .; V: TRBV29-1; J: TRBJ2-5; DNA: TGCAGCGTTGCTCTAGGGTCAGGTCGGGAGACCCAGTACTTC; CDR3: CSVALGSGRETQYF
size: .; D: .; V: TRBV19; J: TRBJ1-3; DNA: TGTGCCACAAGACCGAGACTCTCTGGAAACACCATATATTTT; CDR3: CATRPRLSGNTIYF
size: .; D: .; V: TRBV29-1; J: TRBJ1-5; DNA: TGCAGCGTCAGGGACTCTGGGGGCAATCAGCCCCAGCATTTT; CDR3: CSVRDSGGNQPQHF
size: .; D: .; V: TRBV29-1; J: TRBJ1-2; DNA: TGCAGCGTTTACGACGAAACAAGGACCTATGGCTACACCTTC; CDR3: CSVYDETRTYGYTF
size: .; D: TRBD1; V: TRBV6-1; J: TRBJ1-2; DNA: TGTGCCAGCAGTCCCGGACAGGCCAACTATGGCTACACCTTC; CDR3: CASSPGQANYGYTF
size: .; D: .; V: TRBV6-4; J: TRBJ1-1; DNA: TGTGCCAGCAGGGCAGGGTGGAACAACACTGAAGCTTTCTTT; CDR3: CASRAGWNNTEAFF
size: .; D: .; V: TRBV6-5; J: TRBJ1-2; DNA: TGTGCCAGCAGTTACGGTAGGGGGAGCTATGGCTACACCTTC; CDR3: CASSYGRGSYGYTF
size: .; D: TRBD1; V: TRBV19; J: TRBJ1-5; DNA: TGTGCCAGTAGTCTAACTTTGGGACAGGGGAATCAGCCCCAGCATTTT; CDR3: CASSLTLGQGNQPQHF
size: .; D: TRBD1; V: TRBV19; J: TRBJ1-5; DNA: TGTGCCAGTAGGGGACAGGCAAATAGCAATCAGCCCCAGCATTTT; CDR3: CASRGQANSNQPQHF
size: .; D: .; V: TRBV5-4; J: TRBJ1-1; DNA: TGTGCCAGCAGCCCGGAGAGGAACACTGAAGCTTTCTTT; CDR3: CASSPERNTEAFF
size: .; D: TRBD1; V: TRBV6-5; J: TRBJ2-1; DNA: TGTGCCAGCAGTTACACCCGGGACAGGCAGTTCTTC; CDR3: CASSYTRDRQFF
size: .; D: .; V: TRBV7-2; J: TRBJ1-2; DNA: TGTGCCAGCAGCTTAGACTCTGCGGGCCGCCTCTATGGCTACACCTTC; CDR3: CASSLDSAGRLYGYTF
size: .; D: .; V: TRBV5-5; J: TRBJ1-1; DNA: TGTGCCAGCAGCTTGGCCCCAAGGCAGTTCCCTTTCTTT; CDR3: CASSLAPRQFPFF
size: .; D: .; V: TRBV18; J: TRBJ1-5; DNA: TGTGCCAGCTCACCACCTGGGACACTGAATCAGCCCCAGCATTTT; CDR3: CASSPPGTLNQPQHF
size: .; D: .; V: TRBV7-9; J: TRBJ1-6; DNA: TGTGCCAGCAGCTTAGGGGGCAGAGACCCCCTCCACTTT; CDR3: CASSLGGRDPLHF
size: .; D: .; V: TRBV5-1; J: TRBJ2-2; DNA: TGCGCCAGCAGCCTCCTTCTTGGGGGGGGCCACACCGGGGAGCTGTTTTTT; CDR3: CASSLLLGGGHTGELFF
size: .; D: .; V: TRBV5-1; J: TRBJ1-4; DNA: TGCGCCAGCAAACCGGAGGGCAGGATTAATGAAAAACTGTTTTTT; CDR3: CASKPEGRINEKLFF
size: .; D: .; V: TRBV10-3; J: TRBJ1-1; DNA: TGTGCCATCAGTGGGGGGCGACCCCAGAACACTGAAGCTTTCTTT; CDR3: CAISGGRPQNTEAFF
size: .; D: .; V: TRBV10-2; J: TRBJ1-5; DNA: TGCGCCAGCACTCAGTCTACGGGCAATCAGCCCCAGCATTTT; CDR3: CASTQSTGNQPQHF
size: .; D: TRBD1; V: TRBV5-1; J: TRBJ2-5; DNA: TGCGCCAGCAGCGATCTGGGACAGGGAGAGACCCAGTACTTC; CDR3: CASSDLGQGETQYF
size: once; D: .; V: TRBV11-2; J: TRBJ1-1; DNA: TGTGCCAGCAGCTTAACGACAGGTGGGATCACTGAAGCTTTCTTT; CDR3: CASSLTTGGITEAFF
size: .; D: TRBD2; V: TRBV10-3; J: TRBJ2-7; DNA: TGTGCCAGTAGCGGGTCGTCCTACGAGCAGTACTTC; CDR3: CASSGSSYEQYF
size: .; D: TRBD2; V: TRBV6-1; J: TRBJ2-3; DNA: TGTGCCACCCGACTAGCGGGAGGGCGAGATACGCAGTATTTT; CDR3: CATRLAGGRDTQYF